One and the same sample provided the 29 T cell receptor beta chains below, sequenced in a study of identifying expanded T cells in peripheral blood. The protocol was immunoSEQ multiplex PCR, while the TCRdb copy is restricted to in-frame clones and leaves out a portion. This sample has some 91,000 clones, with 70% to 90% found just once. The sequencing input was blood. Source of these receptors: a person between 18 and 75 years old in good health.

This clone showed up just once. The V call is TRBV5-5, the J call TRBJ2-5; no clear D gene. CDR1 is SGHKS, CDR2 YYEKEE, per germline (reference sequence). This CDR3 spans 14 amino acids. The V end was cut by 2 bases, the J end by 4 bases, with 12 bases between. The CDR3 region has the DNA TGTGCCAGCAGCTTCGGCGTCCTGCGAGAGACCCAGTACTTC. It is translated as CASSFGVLRETQYF.

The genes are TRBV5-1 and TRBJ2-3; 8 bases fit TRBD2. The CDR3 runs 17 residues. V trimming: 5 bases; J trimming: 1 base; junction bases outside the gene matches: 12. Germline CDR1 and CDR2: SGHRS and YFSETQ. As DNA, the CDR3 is TGCGCCAGCAGGCCACAACCGACGGGGGGGGGCACAGATACGCAGTATTTT. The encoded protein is CASRPQPTGGGTDTQYF.

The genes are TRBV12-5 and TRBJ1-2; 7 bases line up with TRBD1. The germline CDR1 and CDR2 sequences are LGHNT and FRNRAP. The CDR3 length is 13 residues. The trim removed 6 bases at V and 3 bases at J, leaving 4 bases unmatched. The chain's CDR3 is CASGMQGDYGYTF. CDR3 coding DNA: TGTGCTAGTGGGATGCAGGGGGACTATGGCTACACCTTC. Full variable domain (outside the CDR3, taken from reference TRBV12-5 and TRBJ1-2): DARVTQTPRHKVTEMGQEVTMRCQPILGHNTVFWYRQTMMQGLELLAYFRNRAPLDDSGMPKDRFSAEMPDATLATLKIQPSEPRDSAVYFCASGMQGDYGYTFGSGTRLTVV.

The CDR3 DNA reads TGTGCCAGTCGGACTAGCGGGGGGGCCGCTGAGCAGTTCTTC. Amino acid sequence: CASRTSGGAAEQFF. The rearrangement links TRBV2 to TRBJ2-1; the match to TRBD2 covers 15 bases. This CDR3 is built from 14 residues. The germline gives CDR1 SNHLY, CDR2 FYNNEI. Germline trimming cut 9 bases from V and 9 bases from J; bases unmatched to any gene: 6.

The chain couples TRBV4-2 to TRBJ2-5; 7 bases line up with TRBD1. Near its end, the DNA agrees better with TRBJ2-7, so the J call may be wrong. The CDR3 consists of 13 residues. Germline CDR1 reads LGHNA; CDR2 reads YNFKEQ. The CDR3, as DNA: TGTGCCAGCAGCCAGAGGGACAGCTACGAGCAGTACTTC. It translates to CASSQRDSYEQYF.

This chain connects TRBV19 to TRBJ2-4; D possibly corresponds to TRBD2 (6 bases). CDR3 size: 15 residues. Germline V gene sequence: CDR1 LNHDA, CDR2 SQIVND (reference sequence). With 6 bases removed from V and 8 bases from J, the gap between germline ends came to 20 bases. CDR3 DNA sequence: TGTGCCAGTAGCCTCGATGAGGAGGGTGAAGACATTCAGTACTTC. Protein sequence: CASSLDEEGEDIQYF.

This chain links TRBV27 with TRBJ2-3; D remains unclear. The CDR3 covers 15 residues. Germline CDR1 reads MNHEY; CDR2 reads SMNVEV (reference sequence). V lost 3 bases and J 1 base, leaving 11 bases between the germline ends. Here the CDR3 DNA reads TGTGCCAGCAGTTTGGGCGACCCCCGCACAGATACGCAGTATTTT. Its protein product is CASSLGDPRTDTQYF.

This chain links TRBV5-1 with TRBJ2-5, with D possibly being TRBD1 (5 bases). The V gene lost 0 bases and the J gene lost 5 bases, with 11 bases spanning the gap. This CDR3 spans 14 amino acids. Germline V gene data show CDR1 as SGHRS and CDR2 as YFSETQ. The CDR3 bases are TGCGCCAGCAGCTTGGGGCAGGGCGCGGAGACCCAGTACTTC. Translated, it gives CASSLGQGAETQYF.

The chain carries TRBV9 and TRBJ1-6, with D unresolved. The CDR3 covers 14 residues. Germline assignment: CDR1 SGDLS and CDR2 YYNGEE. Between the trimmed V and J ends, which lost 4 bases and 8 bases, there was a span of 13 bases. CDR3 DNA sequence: TGTGCCAGCAGCTTCGGAGGACTTGATTCACCCCTCCACTTT. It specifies CASSFGGLDSPLHF.

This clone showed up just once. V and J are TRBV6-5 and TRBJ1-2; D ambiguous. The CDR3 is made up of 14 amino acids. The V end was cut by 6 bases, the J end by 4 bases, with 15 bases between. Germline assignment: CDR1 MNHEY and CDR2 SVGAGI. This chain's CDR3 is CASRIQVSGYGYTF. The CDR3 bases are TGTGCCAGCAGAATACAAGTTTCCGGCTATGGCTACACCTTC.

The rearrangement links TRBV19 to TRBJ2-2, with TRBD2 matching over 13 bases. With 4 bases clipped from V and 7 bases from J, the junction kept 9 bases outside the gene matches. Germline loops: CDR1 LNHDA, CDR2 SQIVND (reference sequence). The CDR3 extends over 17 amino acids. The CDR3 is CASSKGLAGVVIGELFF. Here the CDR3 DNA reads TGTGCCAGTAGTAAAGGACTAGCGGGAGTCGTCATCGGGGAGCTGTTTTTT.

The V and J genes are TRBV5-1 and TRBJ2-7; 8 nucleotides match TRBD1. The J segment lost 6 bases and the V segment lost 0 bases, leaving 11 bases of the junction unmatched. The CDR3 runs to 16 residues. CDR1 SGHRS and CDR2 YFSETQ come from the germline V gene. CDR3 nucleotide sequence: TGCGCCAGCAGCTTGGGGGACAGGCGGTTAATGAGCGAGCAGTACTTC. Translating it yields CASSLGDRRLMSEQYF.

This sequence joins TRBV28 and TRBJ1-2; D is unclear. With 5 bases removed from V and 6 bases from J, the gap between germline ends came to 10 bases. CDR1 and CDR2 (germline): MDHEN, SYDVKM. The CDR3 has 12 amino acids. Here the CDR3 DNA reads TGTGCCAGCAGTCCTAGGACGGATGGCTACACCTTC. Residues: CASSPRTDGYTF.

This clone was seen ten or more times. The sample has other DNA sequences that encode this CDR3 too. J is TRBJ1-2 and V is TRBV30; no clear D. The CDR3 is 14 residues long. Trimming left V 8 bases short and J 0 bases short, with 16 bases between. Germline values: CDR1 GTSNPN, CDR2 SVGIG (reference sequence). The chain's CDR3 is CAGPPTEANYGYTF. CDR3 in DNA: TGTGCCGGCCCCCCGACTGAAGCTAACTATGGCTACACCTTC.

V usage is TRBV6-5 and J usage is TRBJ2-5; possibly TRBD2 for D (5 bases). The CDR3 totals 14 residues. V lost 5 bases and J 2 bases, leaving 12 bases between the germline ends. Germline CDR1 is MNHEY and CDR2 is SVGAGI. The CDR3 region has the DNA TGTGCCAGCAGTCGTGGACTTGATCAAGAGACCCAGTACTTC. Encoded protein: CASSRGLDQETQYF.

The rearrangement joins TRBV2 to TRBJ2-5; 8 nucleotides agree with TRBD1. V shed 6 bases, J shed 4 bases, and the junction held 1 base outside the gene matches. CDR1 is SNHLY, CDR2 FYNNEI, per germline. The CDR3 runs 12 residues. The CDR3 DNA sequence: TGTGCCAGCAGAGGACAGGGAGAGACCCAGTACTTC. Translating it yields CASRGQGETQYF.

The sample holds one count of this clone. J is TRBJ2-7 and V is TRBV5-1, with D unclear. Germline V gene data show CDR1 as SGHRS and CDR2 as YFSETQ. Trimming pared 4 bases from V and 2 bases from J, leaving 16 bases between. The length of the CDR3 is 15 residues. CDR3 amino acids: CASSPGGSSAYEQYF. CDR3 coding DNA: TGCGCCAGCAGCCCAGGTGGTAGCTCTGCCTACGAGCAGTACTTC. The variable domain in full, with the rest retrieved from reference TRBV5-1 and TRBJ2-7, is KAGVTQTPRYLIKTRGQQVTLSCSPISGHRSVSWYQQTPGQGLQFLFEYFSETQRNKGNFPGRFSGRQFSNSRSEMNVSTLELGDSALYLCASSPGGSSAYEQYFGPGTRLTVT.

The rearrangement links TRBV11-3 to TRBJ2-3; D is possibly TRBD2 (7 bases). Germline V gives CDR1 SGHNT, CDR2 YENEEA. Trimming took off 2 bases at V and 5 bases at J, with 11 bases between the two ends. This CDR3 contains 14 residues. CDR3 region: CASSLQGREDTQYF. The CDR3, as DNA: TGTGCCAGCAGCTTACAGGGGAGGGAAGATACGCAGTATTTT.

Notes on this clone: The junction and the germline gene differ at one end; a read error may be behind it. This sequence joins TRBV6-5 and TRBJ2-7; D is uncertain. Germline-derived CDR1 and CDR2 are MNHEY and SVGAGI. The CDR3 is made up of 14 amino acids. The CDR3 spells CASKIKDGPYEQCF. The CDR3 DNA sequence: TGTGCCAGCAAAATAAAAGACGGCCCCTACGAGCAGTGCTTC.

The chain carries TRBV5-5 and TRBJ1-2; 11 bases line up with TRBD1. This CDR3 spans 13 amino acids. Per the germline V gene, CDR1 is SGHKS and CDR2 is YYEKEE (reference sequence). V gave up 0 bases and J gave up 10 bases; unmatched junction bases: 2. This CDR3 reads CASSLGTGGPYTF. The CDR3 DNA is TGTGCCAGCAGCTTGGGGACAGGGGGCCCCTACACCTTC.

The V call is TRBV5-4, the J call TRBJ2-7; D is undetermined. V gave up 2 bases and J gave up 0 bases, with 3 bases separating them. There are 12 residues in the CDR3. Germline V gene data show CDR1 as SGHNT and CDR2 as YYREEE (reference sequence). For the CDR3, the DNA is TGTGCCAGCAGCTTAAGCTCCTACGAGCAGTACTTC. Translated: CASSLSSYEQYF.

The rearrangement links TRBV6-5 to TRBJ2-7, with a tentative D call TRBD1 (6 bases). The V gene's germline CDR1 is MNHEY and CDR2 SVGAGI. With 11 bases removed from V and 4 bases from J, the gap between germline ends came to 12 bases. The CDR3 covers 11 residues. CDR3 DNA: TGTGCCGTATCTAGGGGGTACGAGCAGTACTTC. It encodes CAVSRGYEQYF.

The CDR3 DNA follows: TGTGCCAGCAGCTTGGTAGGACAGGGGTCCTACGAGCAGTACTTC. It specifies CASSLVGQGSYEQYF. The V gene is TRBV5-6, the J gene TRBJ2-7; TRBD1 matches at 9 bases. The germline V gene encodes CDR1 SGHDT and CDR2 YYEEEE. V dropped 0 bases and J dropped 1; count of bases not matched to a gene: 2. The CDR3 has 15 residues.

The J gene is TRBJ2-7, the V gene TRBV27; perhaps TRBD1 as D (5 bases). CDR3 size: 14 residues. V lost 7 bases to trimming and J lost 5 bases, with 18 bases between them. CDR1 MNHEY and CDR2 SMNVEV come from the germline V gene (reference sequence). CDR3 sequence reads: CASIKWQGYHEQYF. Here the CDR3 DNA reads TGTGCCAGCATTAAGTGGCAGGGCTACCACGAGCAGTACTTC.

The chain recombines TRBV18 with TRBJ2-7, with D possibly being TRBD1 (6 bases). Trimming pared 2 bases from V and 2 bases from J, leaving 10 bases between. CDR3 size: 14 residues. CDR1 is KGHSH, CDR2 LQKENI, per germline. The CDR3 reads CASSPGGQAYEQYF. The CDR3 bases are TGTGCCAGCTCACCAGGGGGACAAGCCTACGAGCAGTACTTC.

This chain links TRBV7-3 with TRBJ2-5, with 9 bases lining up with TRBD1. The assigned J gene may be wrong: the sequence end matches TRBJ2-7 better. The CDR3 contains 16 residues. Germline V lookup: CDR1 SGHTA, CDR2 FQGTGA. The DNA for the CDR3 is TGTGCCAGCAGTCCCTTTGCGGGGACAGGGAGTTCCGAGCAGTACTTC. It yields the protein CASSPFAGTGSSEQYF.

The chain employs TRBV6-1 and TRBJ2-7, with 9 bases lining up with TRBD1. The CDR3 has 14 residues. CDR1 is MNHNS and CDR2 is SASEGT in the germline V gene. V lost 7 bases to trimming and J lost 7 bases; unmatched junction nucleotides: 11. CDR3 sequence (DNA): TGTGCCAGCAAGGTCGACAGGGGGTCGGGGGAGCAGTACTTC. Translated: CASKVDRGSGEQYF.

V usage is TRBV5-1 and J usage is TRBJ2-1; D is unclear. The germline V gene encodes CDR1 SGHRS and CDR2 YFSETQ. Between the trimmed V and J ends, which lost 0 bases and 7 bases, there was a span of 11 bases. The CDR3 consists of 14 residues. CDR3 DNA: TGCGCCAGCAGCTTGGGCAAGTCGGAAAATGAGCAGTTCTTC. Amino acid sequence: CASSLGKSENEQFF. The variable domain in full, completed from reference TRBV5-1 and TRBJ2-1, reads KAGVTQTPRYLIKTRGQQVTLSCSPISGHRSVSWYQQTPGQGLQFLFEYFSETQRNKGNFPGRFSGRQFSNSRSEMNVSTLELGDSALYLCASSLGKSENEQFFGPGTRLTVL.

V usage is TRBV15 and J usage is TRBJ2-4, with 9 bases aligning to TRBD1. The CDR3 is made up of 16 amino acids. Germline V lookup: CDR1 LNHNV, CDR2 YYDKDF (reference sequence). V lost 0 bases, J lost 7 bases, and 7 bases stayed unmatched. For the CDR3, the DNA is TGTGCCACCAGCAGAGAATTATGGACAGGGGATAACATTCAGTACTTC. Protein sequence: CATSRELWTGDNIQYF.